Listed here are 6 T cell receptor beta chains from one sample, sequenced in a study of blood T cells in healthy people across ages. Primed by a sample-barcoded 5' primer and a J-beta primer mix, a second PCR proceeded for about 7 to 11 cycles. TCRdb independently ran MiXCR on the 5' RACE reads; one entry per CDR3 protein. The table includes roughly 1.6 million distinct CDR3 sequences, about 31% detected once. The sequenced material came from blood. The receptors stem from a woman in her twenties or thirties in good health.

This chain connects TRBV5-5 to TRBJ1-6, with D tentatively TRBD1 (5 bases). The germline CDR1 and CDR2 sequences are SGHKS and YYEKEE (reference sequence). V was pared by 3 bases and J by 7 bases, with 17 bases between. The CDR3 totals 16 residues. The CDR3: CASSSARPGQNSPLHF. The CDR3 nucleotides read TGTGCCAGCAGCTCGGCGAGACCAGGGCAAAATTCACCCCTCCACTTT.

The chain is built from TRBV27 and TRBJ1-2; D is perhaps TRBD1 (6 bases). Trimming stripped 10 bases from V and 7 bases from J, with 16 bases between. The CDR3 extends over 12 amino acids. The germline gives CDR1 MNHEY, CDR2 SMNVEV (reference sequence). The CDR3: CAIRTEDGGYTF. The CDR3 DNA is TGTGCCATACGGACAGAGGACGGTGGCTACACCTTC.

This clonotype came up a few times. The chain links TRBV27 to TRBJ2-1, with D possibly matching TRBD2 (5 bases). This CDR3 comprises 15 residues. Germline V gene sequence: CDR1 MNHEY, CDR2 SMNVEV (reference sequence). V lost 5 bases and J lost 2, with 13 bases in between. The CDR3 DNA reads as TGTGCCAGCAGTGAGTGGACTTCGACCTACAATGAGCAGTTCTTC. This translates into CASSEWTSTYNEQFF.

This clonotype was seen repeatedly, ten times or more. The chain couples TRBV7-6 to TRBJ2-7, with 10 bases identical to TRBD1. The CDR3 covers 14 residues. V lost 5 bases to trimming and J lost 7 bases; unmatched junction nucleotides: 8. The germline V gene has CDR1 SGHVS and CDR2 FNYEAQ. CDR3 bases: TGTGCCAGCAGCCAAGACAGGGGGCAGGGAGAGCAGTACTTC. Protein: CASSQDRGQGEQYF.

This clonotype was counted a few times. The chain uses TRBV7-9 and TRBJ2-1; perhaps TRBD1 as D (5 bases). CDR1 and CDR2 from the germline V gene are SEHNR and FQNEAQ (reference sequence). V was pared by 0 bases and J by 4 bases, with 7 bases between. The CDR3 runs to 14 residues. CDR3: CASSLAKGYNEQFF. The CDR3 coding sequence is TGTGCCAGCAGCTTAGCGAAGGGGTACAATGAGCAGTTCTTC. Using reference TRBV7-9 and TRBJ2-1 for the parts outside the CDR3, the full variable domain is DTGVSQNPRHKITKRGQNVTFRCDPISEHNRLYWYRQTLGQGPEFLTYFQNEAQLEKSRLLSDRFSAERPKGSFSTLEIQRTEQGDSAMYLCASSLAKGYNEQFFGPGTRLTVL.

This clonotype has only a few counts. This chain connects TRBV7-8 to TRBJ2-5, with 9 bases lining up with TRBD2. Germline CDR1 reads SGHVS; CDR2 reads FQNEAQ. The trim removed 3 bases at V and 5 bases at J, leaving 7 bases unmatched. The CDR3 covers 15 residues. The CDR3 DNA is TGTGCCAGCAGCTTGAGGCGGGGGGGCTGTGAGACCCAGTACTTC. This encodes CASSLRRGGCETQYF.